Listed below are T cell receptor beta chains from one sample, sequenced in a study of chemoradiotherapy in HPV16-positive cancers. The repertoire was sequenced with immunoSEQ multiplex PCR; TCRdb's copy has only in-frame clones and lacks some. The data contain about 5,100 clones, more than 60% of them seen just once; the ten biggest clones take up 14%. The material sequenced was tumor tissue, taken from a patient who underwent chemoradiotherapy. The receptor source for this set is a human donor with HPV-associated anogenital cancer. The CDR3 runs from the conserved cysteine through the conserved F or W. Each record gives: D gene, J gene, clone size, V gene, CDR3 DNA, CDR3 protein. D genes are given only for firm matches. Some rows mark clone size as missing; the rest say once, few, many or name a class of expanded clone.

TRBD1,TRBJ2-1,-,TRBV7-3,TGTGCCAGCAGCTCCGGGACAGGGAGCAATGAGCAGTTCTTC,CASSSGTGSNEQFF
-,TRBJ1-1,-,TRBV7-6,TGTGCCAGCAGCCTGGGGCGGTGGACTGAAGCTTTCTTT,CASSLGRWTEAFF
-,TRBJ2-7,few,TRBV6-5,TGTGCCAGCAGTTACAACTACGAGCAGTACTTC,CASSYNYEQYF
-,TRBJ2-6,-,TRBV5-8,TGTGCCACCCCCGTAGGTGGCTCCCTAGAGACCAACGTCCTGACTTTC,CATPVGGSLETNVLTF
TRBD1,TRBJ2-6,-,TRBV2,TGTGCCCCCGGACTTGAGGGGGCGCTTGGGGCCAACGTCCTGACTTTC,CAPGLEGALGANVLTF
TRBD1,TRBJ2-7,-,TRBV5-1,TGCGCCAGCAGCCCCCCCAGGGGGTTTTTTGACGAGCAGTACTTC,CASSPPRGFFDEQYF
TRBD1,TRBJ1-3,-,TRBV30,TGTGCCTGGAAGTCGGGACAGGGGAACACCATATATTTT,CAWKSGQGNTIYF
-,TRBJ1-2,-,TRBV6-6,TGTGCCAGCAGTTCCTACGGGGGTAGCGGCTACACCTTC,CASSSYGGSGYTF
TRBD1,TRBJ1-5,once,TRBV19,TGTGCCAGTAGGGTCGGACAGGGCGGCAATCAGCCCCAGCATTTT,CASRVGQGGNQPQHF
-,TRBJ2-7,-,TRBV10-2,TGCGCCAGCAGGGACTCCTCCTACGAGCAGTACTTC,CASRDSSYEQYF
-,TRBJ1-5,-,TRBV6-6,TGTGCCAGCAGGGTCAATCAGCCCCAGCATTTT,CASRVNQPQHF
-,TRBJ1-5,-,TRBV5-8,TGTGCCAGCAGCTTTCACGGGGACCCTCATTTT,CASSFHGDPHF
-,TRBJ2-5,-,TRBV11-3,TGTGCCAGCAGCTTAGGAGGGACATCTCTATATGGGTTAGAGACCCAGTACTTC,CASSLGGTSLYGLETQYF
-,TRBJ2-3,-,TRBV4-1,TGCGCCAGCAGCCATCGGGGTAACACAGATACGCAGTATTTT,CASSHRGNTDTQYF
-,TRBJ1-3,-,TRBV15,TGTGCCACCAGCAGAGATCTTGCAACTGGAAACACCATATATTTT,CATSRDLATGNTIYF
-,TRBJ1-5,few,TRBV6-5,TGTGCCAGCAAGAACGGCAGGGCAGGCAATCAGCCCCAGCATTTT,CASKNGRAGNQPQHF
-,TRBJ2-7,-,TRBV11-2,TGTGCCAGCAGTAGCCACGCCAGGGGGGGGTCCTACGAGCAGTACTTC,CASSSHARGGSYEQYF
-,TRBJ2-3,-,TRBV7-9,TGTGCCAGCAGCTTAGCGGTTAGCACAGATACGCAGTATTTT,CASSLAVSTDTQYF
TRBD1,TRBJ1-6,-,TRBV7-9,TGTGCCAGCAGGGGGACAGAGGCCATTTCACCCCTCCACTTT,CASRGTEAISPLHF
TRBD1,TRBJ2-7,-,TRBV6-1,TGTGCCACTAACGAGGGACAGGGGAGCCACGAGCAGTACTTC,CATNEGQGSHEQYF
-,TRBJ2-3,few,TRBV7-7,TGTGCTAGCAGCTTAAATCCCGGGGGAGATACGCAGTATTTT,CASSLNPGGDTQYF
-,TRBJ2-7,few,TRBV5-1,TGCGCCAGCAGCACAGGACGGGGGTTAGACGAGCAGTACTTC,CASSTGRGLDEQYF
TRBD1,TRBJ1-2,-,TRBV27,TGTGCCAGCAGTTTAACCCTACAGGGGGCGGGCTATGGCTACACCTTC,CASSLTLQGAGYGYTF
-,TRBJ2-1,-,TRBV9,TGTGCCAGCAGCACAACCGGGACTCGTGAGACCGGTGAGCAGTTCTTC,CASSTTGTRETGEQFF
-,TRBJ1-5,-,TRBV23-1,TGCGCCAGCAGTCAATCGACGGGATCAGAAAAAGATAGCAATCAGCCCCAGCATTTT,CASSQSTGSEKDSNQPQHF
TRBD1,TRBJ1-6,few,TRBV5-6,TGTGCCAGCACGCGGGTCGAGGGGGCAAGCTCCTATAATTCACCCCTCCACTTT,CASTRVEGASSYNSPLHF
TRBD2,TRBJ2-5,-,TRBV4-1,TGCGCCAGCAGCCCAAGGTCGTCGGGGGGGGGCGAAGAGACCCAGTACTTC,CASSPRSSGGGEETQYF
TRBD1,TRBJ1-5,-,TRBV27,TGTGCCAGCAGTTTAGGACAGGATCGCAATCAGCCCCAGCATTTT,CASSLGQDRNQPQHF
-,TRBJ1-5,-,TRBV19,TGTGCCAGTTGCCGTGGGGTTTTTAGCAATCAGCCCCAGCATTTT,CASCRGVFSNQPQHF
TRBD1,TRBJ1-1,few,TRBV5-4,TGTGCCAGCAGCATTGACAGGGAGTCTGAAGCTTTCTTT,CASSIDRESEAFF
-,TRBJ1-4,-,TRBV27,TGTGCCACCTCTTTTTCTCGTAATGAAAAACTGTTTTTT,CATSFSRNEKLFF
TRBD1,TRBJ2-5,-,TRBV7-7,TGTGCTAGCAGCTTAGCCGGGACAGGACCCCAAGAGACCCAGTACTTC,CASSLAGTGPQETQYF
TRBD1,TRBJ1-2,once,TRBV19,TGTGCCAGTAGTATAGGGCTTCGGCAGGGGGCGAGGAATGGCTACACCTTC,CASSIGLRQGARNGYTF
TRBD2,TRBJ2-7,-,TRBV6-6,TGTGCCAGCAGTTTCGCCGGGGGGACCAGCTCCTACGAGCAGTACTTC,CASSFAGGTSSYEQYF
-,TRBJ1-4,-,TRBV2,TGTGCCAGCAGTGAAGGTCGGGGGCCGAATGAAAAACTGTTTTTT,CASSEGRGPNEKLFF
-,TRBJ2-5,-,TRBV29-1,TGCAGCGTTGGGGCCGAGACCCAGTACTTC,CSVGAETQYF
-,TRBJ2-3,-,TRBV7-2,TGTGCCAGCAGCCCGACCTACAGCAGCACAGATACGCAGTATTTT,CASSPTYSSTDTQYF
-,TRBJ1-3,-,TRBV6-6,TGTGCCAGCAGTGCCCGGAAGGGCAGCTCTGGAAACACCATATATTTT,CASSARKGSSGNTIYF
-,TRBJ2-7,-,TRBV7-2,TGTGCCAGCAGCAAAGACCGCGGTTACGAGCAGTACTTC,CASSKDRGYEQYF
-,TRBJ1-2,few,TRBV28,TGTGCCAGCAGTTTATTAACAACAGGCCCGCTTGATGGCTACACCTTC,CASSLLTTGPLDGYTF
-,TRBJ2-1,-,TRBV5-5,TGTGCCAGCAGCTTACAGGGTGGTGAGCAGTTCTTC,CASSLQGGEQFF
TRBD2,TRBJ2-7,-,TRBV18,TGTGCCAGCACTCCCGGGACTAGCGGACCATACGAGCAGTACTTC,CASTPGTSGPYEQYF
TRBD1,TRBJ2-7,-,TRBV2,TGTGCCAGCAGGGTGACAGGGGCGAACTACGAGCAGTACTTC,CASRVTGANYEQYF
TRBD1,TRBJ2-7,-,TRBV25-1,TGTGCCAGCAGTGATCCACAGGGGGCATCGGGGTCCTACGAGCAGTACTTC,CASSDPQGASGSYEQYF
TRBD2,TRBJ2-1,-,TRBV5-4,TGTGCCAGCAGCCCTGGGACTAGCGGGGGGAACAATGAGCAGTTCTTC,CASSPGTSGGNNEQFF
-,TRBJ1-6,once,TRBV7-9,TGTGCCAGCAGGGACATTTATAATTCACCCCTCCACTTT,CASRDIYNSPLHF
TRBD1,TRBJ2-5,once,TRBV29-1,TGCAGCGTCGCCGAGGGGGCCATGGAGACCCAGTACTTC,CSVAEGAMETQYF
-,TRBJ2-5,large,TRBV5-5,TGTGCCAGCAGCTTAGCCGGGAACACCCAAGAGACCCAGTACTTC,CASSLAGNTQETQYF
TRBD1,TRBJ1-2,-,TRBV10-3,TGTGCCATCACAAGCAGGGGGGAAGATGGCTACACCTTC,CAITSRGEDGYTF
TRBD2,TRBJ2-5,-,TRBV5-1,TGCGCCAGCAGCAGTATGGGAGCGGGAGCCAACCAAGAGACCCAGTACTTC,CASSSMGAGANQETQYF
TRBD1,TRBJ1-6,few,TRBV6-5,TGTGCCAGCAGTTATCGCGGGACAGGGGCTTCACCCCTCCACTTT,CASSYRGTGASPLHF
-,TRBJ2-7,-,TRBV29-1,TGCAGCGTTGAGGGTGCTCGGCAGGGGCCCTACGAGCAGTACTTC,CSVEGARQGPYEQYF
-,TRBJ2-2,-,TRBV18,TGTGCCAGCTCACCCCCCACGGGGCACTCCGGGGAGCTGTTTTTT,CASSPPTGHSGELFF
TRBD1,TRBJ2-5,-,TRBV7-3,TGTGCCAGCACCCCGGGACAGGGGCCCAAAGAGACCCAGTACTTC,CASTPGQGPKETQYF
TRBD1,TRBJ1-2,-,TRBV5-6,TGTGCCAGCAGCTCCCGAATGACAGGGAGCCACTATGGCTACACCTTC,CASSSRMTGSHYGYTF